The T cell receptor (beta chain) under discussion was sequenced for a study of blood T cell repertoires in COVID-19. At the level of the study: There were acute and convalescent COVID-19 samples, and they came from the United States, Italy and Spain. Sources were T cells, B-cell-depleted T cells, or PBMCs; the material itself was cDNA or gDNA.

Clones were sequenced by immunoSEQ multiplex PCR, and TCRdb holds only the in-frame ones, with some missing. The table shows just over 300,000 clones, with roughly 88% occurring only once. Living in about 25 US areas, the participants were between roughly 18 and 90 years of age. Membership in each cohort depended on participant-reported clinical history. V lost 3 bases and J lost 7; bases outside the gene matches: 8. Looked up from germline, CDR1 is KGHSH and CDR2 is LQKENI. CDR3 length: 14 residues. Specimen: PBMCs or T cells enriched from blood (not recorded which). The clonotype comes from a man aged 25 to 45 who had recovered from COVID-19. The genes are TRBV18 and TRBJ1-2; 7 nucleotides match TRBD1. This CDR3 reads CASSPRDRGGGYTF. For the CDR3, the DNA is TGTGCCAGCTCACCCCGGGACAGAGGAGGTGGCTACACCTTC. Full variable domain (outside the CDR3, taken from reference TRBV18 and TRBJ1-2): NAGVMQNPRHLVRRRGQEARLRCSPMKGHSHVYWYRQLPEEGLKFMVYLQKENIIDESGMPKERFSAEFPKEGPSILRIQQVVRGDSAAYFCASSPRDRGGGYTFGSGTRLTVV.